This is a list of T cell receptor beta chains from one sample in a study of human T cells and chemical hapten exposure. One entry per CDR3 protein results from TCRdb running MiXCR on the RACE reads. The top ten hold approximately 26% of the sample, which has almost 40,000 distinct CDR3 sequences, around a tenth seen once. Sequencing was performed on whole blood, taken in connection with sensitization to the hapten diphenylcyclopropenone (DPC). The receptors were sampled from a man aged 45-60 years with alopecia areata. Some clones in this sample may be carry-over from other donors' samples. The CDR3 runs from the conserved cysteine through the conserved F or W. The order of the fields is CDR3 DNA, CDR3 protein, V gene, D gene, clone size, J gene. A D gene is named only where the DNA matches it firmly. Expanded clones get a size class; other rows say once, few or many, or leave the size out.

cdr3_nt: TGTGCCAGCACCATGGCCTTTGAGCAGTACTTC
cdr3_aa: CASTMAFEQYF
v_call: TRBV28
d_call: .
clone_size: .
j_call: TRBJ2-7

cdr3_nt: TGTGCCAGCAGCCAACATAAGGACGGGGGCCAAGAGACCCAGTACTTC
cdr3_aa: CASSQHKDGGQETQYF
v_call: TRBV3-1
d_call: .
clone_size: few
j_call: TRBJ2-5

cdr3_nt: TGTGCCAGCAGCCGAAGGGCAAGCGGGGGGAGTGAGCAGTTCTTC
cdr3_aa: CASSRRASGGSEQFF
v_call: TRBV7-2
d_call: TRBD2
clone_size: many
j_call: TRBJ2-1

cdr3_nt: TGTGCCAGCAGCTTATCAAATAGGGGACAGGGCAAAAACATTCAGTACTTC
cdr3_aa: CASSLSNRGQGKNIQYF
v_call: TRBV7-9
d_call: TRBD1
clone_size: .
j_call: TRBJ2-4

cdr3_nt: TGTGCCAGCAGCTCACGGGTTTCACCCCTCCATTTT
cdr3_aa: CASSSRVSPLHF
v_call: TRBV7-2
d_call: .
clone_size: .
j_call: TRBJ1-6

cdr3_nt: TGTGCCAGTGAGGGAAGGGCGTTTAATCAGCCCCAGCATTTT
cdr3_aa: CASEGRAFNQPQHF
v_call: TRBV19
d_call: .
clone_size: many
j_call: TRBJ1-5

cdr3_nt: TGTGCCAGCAGCCACCTAGCGGGAGGGGCCAAAAACATTCAGTACTTC
cdr3_aa: CASSHLAGGAKNIQYF
v_call: TRBV21-1
d_call: .
clone_size: once
j_call: TRBJ2-4

cdr3_nt: TGTGCCAGCAGTTTAGCTCGGGTCCGCTTGAGCTTC
cdr3_aa: CASSLARVRLSF
v_call: TRBV12-3/TRBV12-4
d_call: .
clone_size: few
j_call: TRBJ2-7

cdr3_nt: TGTGCCAGCAGCTTAGCGGGAGAACGGTACAATGAGCAGTTCTTC
cdr3_aa: CASSLAGERYNEQFF
v_call: TRBV7-2
d_call: .
clone_size: many
j_call: TRBJ2-1

cdr3_nt: TGTGCCAGCAGCGCGGACTCCGGGGAGCAGTACTTC
cdr3_aa: CASSADSGEQYF
v_call: TRBV3-1
d_call: .
clone_size: .
j_call: TRBJ2-7

cdr3_nt: TGTGCCAGCAGCCAACGACAACAGGGGTCGAGCTCCTACGAGCAGTACTTC
cdr3_aa: CASSQRQQGSSSYEQYF
v_call: TRBV14
d_call: TRBD1
clone_size: few
j_call: TRBJ2-7

cdr3_nt: TGTGCCAGCAGCCCCGGACAGGATACCTATGGCTACACCTTC
cdr3_aa: CASSPGQDTYGYTF
v_call: TRBV4-2
d_call: TRBD1
clone_size: many
j_call: TRBJ1-2

cdr3_nt: TGCAGTGCTAGTCTGGAGGTAGCCGGTTTTAAAGATACGCAGTATTTT
cdr3_aa: CSASLEVAGFKDTQYF
v_call: TRBV20-1
d_call: .
clone_size: many
j_call: TRBJ2-3

cdr3_nt: TGTGCCAGCTCACCACCCGCTAGCGGTGTTTACGAGCAGTACTTC
cdr3_aa: CASSPPASGVYEQYF
v_call: TRBV18
d_call: TRBD2
clone_size: .
j_call: TRBJ2-7

cdr3_nt: TGTGCCAGCAGTTCGTCCGGGACAGGATACAATGAGCAGTTCTTC
cdr3_aa: CASSSSGTGYNEQFF
v_call: TRBV28
d_call: TRBD1
clone_size: many
j_call: TRBJ2-1

cdr3_nt: TGTGCCAGTAGTAATCAGGGGCAGGGGCCCCAGCATTTT
cdr3_aa: CASSNQGQGPQHF
v_call: TRBV19
d_call: .
clone_size: many
j_call: TRBJ1-5

cdr3_nt: TGTGCCAGCACTAATCCTGGGGCTTCCTACGAGCAGTACTTC
cdr3_aa: CASTNPGASYEQYF
v_call: TRBV28
d_call: .
clone_size: .
j_call: TRBJ2-7

cdr3_nt: TGTGCCAGCAGTTTAGAACGTGGTACGCAGTATTTT
cdr3_aa: CASSLERGTQYF
v_call: TRBV28
d_call: .
clone_size: .
j_call: TRBJ2-3

cdr3_nt: TGTGCCAGCAGCCAGGAGTCCTACGAGCAGTACTTC
cdr3_aa: CASSQESYEQYF
v_call: TRBV11-2
d_call: .
clone_size: .
j_call: TRBJ2-7

cdr3_nt: TGTGCCAGCGAAGCAGATACGCAGTATTTT
cdr3_aa: CASEADTQYF
v_call: TRBV9
d_call: .
clone_size: .
j_call: TRBJ2-3

cdr3_nt: TGTGCCAGCAGCTTGGCGGGCGGACCCTACGAGCAGTACTTC
cdr3_aa: CASSLAGGPYEQYF
v_call: TRBV5-5
d_call: .
clone_size: many
j_call: TRBJ2-7

cdr3_nt: TGCGCCAGCAGTGAGTTATTGGGGAGACTCTCCTACGAGCAGTACTTC
cdr3_aa: CASSELLGRLSYEQYF
v_call: TRBV10-2
d_call: .
clone_size: .
j_call: TRBJ2-7

cdr3_nt: TGTGCCAGCAGCCAAGATGGGACGGCTGGAAACACCATATATTTT
cdr3_aa: CASSQDGTAGNTIYF
v_call: TRBV3-1
d_call: .
clone_size: many
j_call: TRBJ1-3

cdr3_nt: TGTGCCAGCAGCCCCCCCGGACTAGCGGCTCCAGCCAAAAACATTCAGTACTTC
cdr3_aa: CASSPPGLAAPAKNIQYF
v_call: TRBV7-9
d_call: TRBD2
clone_size: many
j_call: TRBJ2-4

cdr3_nt: TGTGCCAGCTCACCAGGGGGCGGTGAAAAACTGTTTTTT
cdr3_aa: CASSPGGGEKLFF
v_call: TRBV18
d_call: .
clone_size: .
j_call: TRBJ1-4

cdr3_nt: TGTGCCAGCAGCCCAGTACCCGACGGGAGCGAGCAGTACTTC
cdr3_aa: CASSPVPDGSEQYF
v_call: TRBV11-3
d_call: .
clone_size: .
j_call: TRBJ2-7

cdr3_nt: TGTGCCAGCAGGACCCGGACAGAAGAGACCCAGTACTTC
cdr3_aa: CASRTRTEETQYF
v_call: TRBV12-3/TRBV12-4
d_call: .
clone_size: few
j_call: TRBJ2-5

cdr3_nt: TGTGCCAGCAGTTTCGGGGGGGAAAACATTCAGTACTTC
cdr3_aa: CASSFGGENIQYF
v_call: TRBV28
d_call: TRBD2
clone_size: .
j_call: TRBJ2-4

cdr3_nt: TGTGCTAGCAGCCCGACTAGCTTCGCCTACAATGAGCAGTTCTTC
cdr3_aa: CASSPTSFAYNEQFF
v_call: TRBV7-7
d_call: TRBD2
clone_size: .
j_call: TRBJ2-1

cdr3_nt: TGTGCCAGCAGTTTATGGCGACAGGCTGGAAACACCATATATTTT
cdr3_aa: CASSLWRQAGNTIYF
v_call: TRBV12-3/TRBV12-4
d_call: .
clone_size: many
j_call: TRBJ1-3

cdr3_nt: TGCGCCAGCGGAAGACTAGCAACCCCGTCAGATACGCAGTATTTT
cdr3_aa: CASGRLATPSDTQYF
v_call: TRBV5-1
d_call: TRBD2
clone_size: many
j_call: TRBJ2-3

cdr3_nt: TGTGCCAGCAGTTCCTTGACTAGCGGGAGAACTCGGCAGTACTTC
cdr3_aa: CASSSLTSGRTRQYF
v_call: TRBV6-2/TRBV6-3
d_call: TRBD2
clone_size: few
j_call: TRBJ2-7